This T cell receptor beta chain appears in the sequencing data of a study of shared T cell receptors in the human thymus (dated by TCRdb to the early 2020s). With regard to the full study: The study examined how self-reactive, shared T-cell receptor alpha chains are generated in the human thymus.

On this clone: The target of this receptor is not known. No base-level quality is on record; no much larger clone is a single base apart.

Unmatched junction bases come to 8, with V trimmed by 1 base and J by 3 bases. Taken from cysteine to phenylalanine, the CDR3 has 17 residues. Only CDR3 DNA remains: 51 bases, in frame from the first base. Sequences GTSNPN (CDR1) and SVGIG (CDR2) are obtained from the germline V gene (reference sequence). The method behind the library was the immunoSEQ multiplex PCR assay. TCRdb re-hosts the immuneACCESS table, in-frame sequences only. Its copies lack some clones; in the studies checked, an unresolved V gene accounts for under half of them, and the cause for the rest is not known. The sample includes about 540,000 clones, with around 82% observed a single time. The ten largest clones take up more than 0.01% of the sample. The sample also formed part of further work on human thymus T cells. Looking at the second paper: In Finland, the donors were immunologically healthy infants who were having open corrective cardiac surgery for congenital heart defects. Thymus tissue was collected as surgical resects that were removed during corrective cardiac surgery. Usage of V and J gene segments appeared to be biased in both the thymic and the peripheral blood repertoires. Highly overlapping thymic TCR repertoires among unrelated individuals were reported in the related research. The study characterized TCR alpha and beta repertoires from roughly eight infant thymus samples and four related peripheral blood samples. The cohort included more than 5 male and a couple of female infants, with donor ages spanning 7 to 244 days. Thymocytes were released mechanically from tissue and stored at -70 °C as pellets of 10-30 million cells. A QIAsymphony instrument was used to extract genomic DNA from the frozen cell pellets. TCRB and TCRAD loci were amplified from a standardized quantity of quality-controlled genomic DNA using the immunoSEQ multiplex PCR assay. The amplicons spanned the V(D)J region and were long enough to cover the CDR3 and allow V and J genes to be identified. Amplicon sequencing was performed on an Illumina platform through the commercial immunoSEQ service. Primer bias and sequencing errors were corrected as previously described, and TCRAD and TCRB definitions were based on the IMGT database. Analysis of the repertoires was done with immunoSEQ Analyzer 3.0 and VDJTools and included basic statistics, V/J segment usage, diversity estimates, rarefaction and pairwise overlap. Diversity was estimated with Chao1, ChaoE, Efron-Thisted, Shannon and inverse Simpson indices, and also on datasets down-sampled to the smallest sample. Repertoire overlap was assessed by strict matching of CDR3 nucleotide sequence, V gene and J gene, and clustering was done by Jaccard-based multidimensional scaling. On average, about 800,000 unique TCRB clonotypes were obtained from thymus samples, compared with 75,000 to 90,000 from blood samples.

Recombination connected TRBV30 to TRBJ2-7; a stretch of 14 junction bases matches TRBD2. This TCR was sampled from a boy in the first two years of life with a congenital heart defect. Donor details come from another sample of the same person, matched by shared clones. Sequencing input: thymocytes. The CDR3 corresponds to CAWSGQGLAGEGYEQYF. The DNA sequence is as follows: TGTGCCTGGAGTGGCCAGGGACTAGCGGGAGAAGGCTACGAGCAGTACTTC.